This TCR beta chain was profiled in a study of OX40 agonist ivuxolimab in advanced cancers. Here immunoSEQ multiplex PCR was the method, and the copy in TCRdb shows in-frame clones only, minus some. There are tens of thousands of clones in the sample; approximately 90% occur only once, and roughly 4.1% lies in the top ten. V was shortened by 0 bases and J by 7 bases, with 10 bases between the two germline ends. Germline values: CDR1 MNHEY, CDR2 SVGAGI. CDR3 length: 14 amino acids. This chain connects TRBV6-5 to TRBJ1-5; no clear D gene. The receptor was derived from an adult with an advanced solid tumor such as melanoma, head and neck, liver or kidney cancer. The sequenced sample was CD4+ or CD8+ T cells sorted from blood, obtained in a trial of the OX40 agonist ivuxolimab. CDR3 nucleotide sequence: TGTGCCAGCAGTTACTCAGAGGGAACCCAGCCCCAGCATTTT. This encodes CASSYSEGTQPQHF.